This is a list of T cell receptor beta chains from one sample in a study of T cell responses to AZD1222 COVID-19 vaccine. Sequencing was performed with immunoSEQ multiplex PCR; in TCRdb, only in-frame clones are kept and a portion is missing. The table lists about 76,000 clones, around nine tenths of them singletons. The specimen comprised peripheral blood, sampled on day 0 of MenACWY control vaccination. All receptors come from an adult in good health. The CDR3 runs from the conserved cysteine through the conserved F or W. The order of the fields is V gene, J gene, D gene, clone size, CDR3 DNA, CDR3 protein. A D gene is named only where the DNA matches it firmly. The size of a clone is reported for some rows only, either as once, few or many, or as a class for expanded clones.

TRBV7-2	TRBJ2-3	.	.	TGTGCCAGCAGCTCCTGGGGGGGCGGGAGCACAGATACGCAGTATTTT	CASSSWGGGSTDTQYF
TRBV7-9	TRBJ1-5	TRBD1	.	TGTGCCAGCAGCTTACAGGGGGATTGGCAGCCCCAGCATTTT	CASSLQGDWQPQHF
TRBV28	TRBJ1-1	.	few	TGTGCCAGCAGTCCCGGAAGTGGGGGGGGCACTGAAGCTTTCTTT	CASSPGSGGGTEAFF
TRBV29-1	TRBJ1-1	.	.	TGCAGCGTTGCACTACGACACTCGAACACTGAAGCTTTCTTT	CSVALRHSNTEAFF
TRBV15	TRBJ1-3	.	.	TGTGCCACCAGCAGAGAGCCGCCCGCGGCTGGAAACACCATATATTTT	CATSREPPAAGNTIYF
TRBV27	TRBJ2-7	TRBD2	.	TGTGCCAGCAGCCTGGGGGTAGCGGGAACGCACTACGAGCAGTACTTC	CASSLGVAGTHYEQYF
TRBV6-2/TRBV6-3	TRBJ1-1	.	.	TGTGCCAGCAGTTACCGGAAAAGAAACACTGAAGCTTTCTTT	CASSYRKRNTEAFF
TRBV4-1	TRBJ1-1	.	.	TGCGCCAGCAGTAATTTGGCAGGCCTGAACACTGAAGCTTTCTTT	CASSNLAGLNTEAFF
TRBV7-9	TRBJ1-2	.	.	TGTGCCAGCAGCTTAGCCATCCGGGAGTACTATGGCTACACCTTC	CASSLAIREYYGYTF
TRBV20-1	TRBJ1-1	.	once	TGCAGTGCTGGAATGAACACTGAAGCTTTCTTT	CSAGMNTEAFF
TRBV7-9	TRBJ2-1	.	.	TGTGTTTCCAAGCCTAAGGGCAATGAGCAGTTCTTC	CVSKPKGNEQFF
TRBV6-2/TRBV6-3	TRBJ1-1	.	.	TGTGCCAGCAGCCGCGACAGAGCGAACACTGAAGCTTTCTTT	CASSRDRANTEAFF
TRBV30	TRBJ1-5	.	.	TGTGCCTGGAGCGCTAGGGGGGTACTCAATCAGCCCCAGCATTTT	CAWSARGVLNQPQHF
TRBV5-1	TRBJ1-2	.	.	TGCGCCAGCAGCCTCGACGGACAGCAGGGACGGGGCTACACCTTC	CASSLDGQQGRGYTF
TRBV6-5	TRBJ1-5	TRBD1	once	TGTGCCAGCAGTCCACAATTACAGGGGAACCAGCCCCAGCATTTT	CASSPQLQGNQPQHF
TRBV12-3/TRBV12-4	TRBJ1-5	.	.	TGTGCCAGCAGTAAAACCGGGGTCCAGCCCCAGCATTTT	CASSKTGVQPQHF
TRBV28	TRBJ1-4	TRBD1	.	TGTGCCAGCAGTTTTCTAGGGACAGGAGTCGTTGCAACTAATGAAAAACTGTTTTTT	CASSFLGTGVVATNEKLFF
TRBV5-1	TRBJ1-1	.	.	TGCGCCAGCAGCTTTAGGGCAGGGAACACTGAAGCTTTCTTT	CASSFRAGNTEAFF
TRBV27	TRBJ2-7	.	.	TGTGCCAGCTCCGTAATAGGGGGGAACTCCTACGAGCAGTACTTC	CASSVIGGNSYEQYF
TRBV24-1	TRBJ2-7	TRBD1	.	TGTGCCACCAGTATTTCAGGGGGCATCAACGAGCAGTACTTC	CATSISGGINEQYF
TRBV6-5	TRBJ2-7	TRBD2	.	TGTGCCAGCATGGTCGGGGGGGGGCGTATCGACGAGCAGTACTTC	CASMVGGGRIDEQYF
TRBV23-1	TRBJ2-7	.	.	TGCGCCAGCCCCGTATACGAGCAGTACTTC	CASPVYEQYF
TRBV19	TRBJ2-3	.	.	TGTGCCAGTAGTATAGGAACTAGCAGCACAGATACGCAGTATTTT	CASSIGTSSTDTQYF
TRBV5-1	TRBJ1-2	.	.	TGCGCCAGCAGCTTGATCGCGGACCATGGCTACACCTTC	CASSLIADHGYTF
TRBV7-7	TRBJ2-5	.	.	TGTGCCAGCAGCTCCGGTTTGTTGGGGCGGGGCGAGACCCAGTACTTC	CASSSGLLGRGETQYF
TRBV28	TRBJ1-6	TRBD1	.	TGTGCCAGCACCGGACAGGGATCACCCCTCCACTTT	CASTGQGSPLHF
TRBV9	TRBJ2-1	.	.	TGTGCCAGCAGCCTGGGCTACTCCAATGAGCAGTTCTTC	CASSLGYSNEQFF
TRBV6-5	TRBJ1-6	TRBD1	.	TGTGCCACCCACCGAGGGGGGACAGGGAATTCACCCCTCCACTTT	CATHRGGTGNSPLHF
TRBV15	TRBJ1-2	.	.	TGTGCCACCAGCAGAGATAGGGCAAATTTCGTCGGCTACACCTTC	CATSRDRANFVGYTF
TRBV10-3	TRBJ2-3	.	.	TGTGCCATCACCTCTCCGGGGGCGGGCCCGAGGCGAGATACGCAGTATTTT	CAITSPGAGPRRDTQYF
TRBV6-6	TRBJ2-7	.	once	TGTGCCAGCACATTGGAGGGGAAGCAGTACTTC	CASTLEGKQYF
TRBV18	TRBJ1-5	TRBD1	.	TGTGCCAGCTCAGCCGGGACAGTGGAACAGCCCCAGCATTTT	CASSAGTVEQPQHF
TRBV5-1	TRBJ2-7	TRBD1	once	TGCGCCAGCAGCCTCCGGGACAGCTCCTACGAGCAGTACTTC	CASSLRDSSYEQYF
TRBV5-3	TRBJ1-1	.	.	TGTGCCAGAAGCACGTCCAGACAGGATACTGAAGCTTTCTTT	CARSTSRQDTEAFF
TRBV28	TRBJ2-2	.	.	TGTGCCAGCATGACAGAACAAACCGGGGAGCTGTTTTTT	CASMTEQTGELFF
TRBV19	TRBJ2-6	.	.	TGTGCCAGTAGTCCAGGGAGAACTGGGGCCAACGTCCTGACTTTC	CASSPGRTGANVLTF
TRBV27	TRBJ2-7	.	.	TGTGCCAGCAGACCCCACGGAACATACGAGCAGTACTTC	CASRPHGTYEQYF
TRBV6-5	TRBJ1-1	.	.	TGTGCCAGCAGTACCCGGACAGACACTGAAGCTTTCTTT	CASSTRTDTEAFF
TRBV19	TRBJ1-1	.	.	TGTGCCAGTAGTATAGATGGAGGCACTGAAGCTTTCTTT	CASSIDGGTEAFF
TRBV5-4	TRBJ2-7	.	.	TGTGCCAGCAGCTTGGGAGGGTTACAGGAGTACTACGAGCAGTACTTC	CASSLGGLQEYYEQYF
TRBV5-1	TRBJ1-4	.	.	TGCGCCAGCAGCCGCTTGGACGGAAATGAAAAACTGTTTTTT	CASSRLDGNEKLFF
TRBV27	TRBJ1-6	.	.	TGTGCCAGCAGTTTAATAACAGGCCTTACGAATTCACCCCTCCACTTT	CASSLITGLTNSPLHF
TRBV5-6	TRBJ2-7	TRBD1	.	TGTGCCAGCAGCTGGATTGGGACAGGGTACTACGAGCAGTACTTC	CASSWIGTGYYEQYF
TRBV30	TRBJ1-1	.	.	TGTGCCTGGGCACGGGTCGAAGCTTTCTTT	CAWARVEAFF
TRBV29-1	TRBJ1-2	TRBD1	.	TGCAGCCTAAGAAAATTTGCCGGGACAGGAACTTCTAACTATGGCTACACCTTC	CSLRKFAGTGTSNYGYTF
TRBV28	TRBJ2-5	.	.	TGTGCCAGCAGTTTACCATCGACAGGCCTGGGGACCCAGTACTTC	CASSLPSTGLGTQYF
TRBV19	TRBJ1-1	.	.	TGTGCCAGTAGTACAGGGGAGGACACTGAAGCTTTCTTT	CASSTGEDTEAFF
TRBV13	TRBJ2-5	TRBD2	.	TGTGCCAGCAGGTTAGGCGGGGCGGGAGAAGAGACCCAGTACTTC	CASRLGGAGEETQYF
TRBV18	TRBJ2-7	TRBD2	.	TGTGCCAGCTCCCTAAGGGGAATAGGGACTAGCGGCGCGGACGAGCAGTACTTC	CASSLRGIGTSGADEQYF
TRBV7-9	TRBJ1-3	.	.	TGTGCCAGCAGCTTAGGGACCTCTGGAAACACCATATATTTT	CASSLGTSGNTIYF
TRBV18	TRBJ2-1	.	.	TGTGCCAGCTCACCACCGACCAGGGGCCATGAGCAGTTCTTC	CASSPPTRGHEQFF
TRBV15	TRBJ2-2	.	.	TGTGCCACCAGCAGAGGACGGACTAAGAACACCGGGGAGCTGTTTTTT	CATSRGRTKNTGELFF
TRBV28	TRBJ2-1	.	.	TGTGCCAGCAGTACGTACCGGGACCGGTACAATGAGCAGTTCTTC	CASSTYRDRYNEQFF